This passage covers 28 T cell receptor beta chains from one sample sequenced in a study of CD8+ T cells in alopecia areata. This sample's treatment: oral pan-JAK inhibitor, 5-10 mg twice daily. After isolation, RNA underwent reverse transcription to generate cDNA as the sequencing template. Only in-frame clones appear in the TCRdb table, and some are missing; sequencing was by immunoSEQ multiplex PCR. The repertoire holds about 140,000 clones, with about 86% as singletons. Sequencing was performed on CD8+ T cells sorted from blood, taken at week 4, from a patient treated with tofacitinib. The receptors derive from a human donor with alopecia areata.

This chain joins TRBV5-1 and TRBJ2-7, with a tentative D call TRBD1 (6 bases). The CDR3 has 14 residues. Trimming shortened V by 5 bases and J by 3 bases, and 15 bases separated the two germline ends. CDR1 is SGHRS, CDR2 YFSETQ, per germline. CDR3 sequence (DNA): TGCGCCAGCAGTCCAGGGGATTCGGGCTACGAGCAGTACTTC. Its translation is CASSPGDSGYEQYF. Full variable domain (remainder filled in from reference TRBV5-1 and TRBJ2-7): KAGVTQTPRYLIKTRGQQVTLSCSPISGHRSVSWYQQTPGQGLQFLFEYFSETQRNKGNFPGRFSGRQFSNSRSEMNVSTLELGDSALYLCASSPGDSGYEQYFGPGTRLTVT.

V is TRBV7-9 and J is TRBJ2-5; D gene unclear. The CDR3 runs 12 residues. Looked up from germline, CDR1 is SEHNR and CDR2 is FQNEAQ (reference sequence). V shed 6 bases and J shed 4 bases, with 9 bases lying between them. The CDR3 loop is CASRPPRETQYF. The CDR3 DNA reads TGTGCCAGCAGACCACCCAGAGAGACCCAGTACTTC.

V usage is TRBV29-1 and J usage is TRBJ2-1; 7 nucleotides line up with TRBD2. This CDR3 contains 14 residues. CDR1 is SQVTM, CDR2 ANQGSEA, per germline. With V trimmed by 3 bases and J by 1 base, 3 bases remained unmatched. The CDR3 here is CSVDGRESYNEQFF. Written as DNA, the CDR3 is TGCAGCGTTGATGGGCGGGAGTCCTACAATGAGCAGTTCTTC.

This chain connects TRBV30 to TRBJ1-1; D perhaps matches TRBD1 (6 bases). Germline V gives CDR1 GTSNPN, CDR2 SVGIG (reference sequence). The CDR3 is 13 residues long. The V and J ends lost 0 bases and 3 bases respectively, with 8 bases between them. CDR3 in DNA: TGTGCCTGGAGTGTAGGGGGACACACTGAAGCTTTCTTT. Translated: CAWSVGGHTEAFF.

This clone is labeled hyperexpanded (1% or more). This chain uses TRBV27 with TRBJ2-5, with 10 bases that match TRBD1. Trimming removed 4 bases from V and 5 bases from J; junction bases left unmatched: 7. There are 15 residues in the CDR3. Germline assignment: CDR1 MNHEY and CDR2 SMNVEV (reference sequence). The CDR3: CASSSLTGGYETQYF. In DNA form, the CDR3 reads TGTGCCAGCAGTTCCCTGACAGGGGGCTATGAGACCCAGTACTTC.

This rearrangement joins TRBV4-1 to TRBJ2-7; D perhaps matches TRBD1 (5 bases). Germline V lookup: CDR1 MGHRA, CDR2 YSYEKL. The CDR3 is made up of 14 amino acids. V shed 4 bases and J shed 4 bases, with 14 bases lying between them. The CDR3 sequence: CASSRALGHYEQYF. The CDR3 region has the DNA TGCGCCAGCAGCCGAGCACTGGGGCATTACGAGCAGTACTTC.

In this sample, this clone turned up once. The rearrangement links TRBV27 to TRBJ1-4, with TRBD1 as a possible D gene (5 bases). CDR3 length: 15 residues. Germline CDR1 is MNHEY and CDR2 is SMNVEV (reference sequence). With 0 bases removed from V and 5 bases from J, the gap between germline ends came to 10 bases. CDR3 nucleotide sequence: TGTGCCAGCAGTTTATCGGCGGGGCTGAATGAAAAACTGTTTTTT. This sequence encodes CASSLSAGLNEKLFF.

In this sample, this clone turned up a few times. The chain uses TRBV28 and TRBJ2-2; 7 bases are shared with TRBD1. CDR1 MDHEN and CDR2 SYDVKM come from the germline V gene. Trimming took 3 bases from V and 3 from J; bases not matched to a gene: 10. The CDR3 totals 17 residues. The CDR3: CASSFPLGQGDTGELFF. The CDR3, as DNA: TGTGCCAGCAGTTTCCCCCTGGGGCAGGGGGACACCGGGGAGCTGTTTTTT.

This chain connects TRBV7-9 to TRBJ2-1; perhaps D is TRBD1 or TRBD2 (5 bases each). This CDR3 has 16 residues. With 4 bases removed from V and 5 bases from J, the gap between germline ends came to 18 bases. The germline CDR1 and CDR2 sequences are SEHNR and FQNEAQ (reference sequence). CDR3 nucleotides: TGTGCCAGCAGCTCCCCAGGGACCGAGGGTCACAATGAGCAGTTCTTC. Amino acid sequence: CASSSPGTEGHNEQFF.

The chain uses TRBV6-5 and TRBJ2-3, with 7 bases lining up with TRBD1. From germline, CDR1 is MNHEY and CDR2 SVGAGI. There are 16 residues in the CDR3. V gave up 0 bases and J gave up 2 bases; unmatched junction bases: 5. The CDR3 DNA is TGTGCCAGCAGTTACTCCCCGGGACAGTCCACAGATACGCAGTATTTT. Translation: CASSYSPGQSTDTQYF.

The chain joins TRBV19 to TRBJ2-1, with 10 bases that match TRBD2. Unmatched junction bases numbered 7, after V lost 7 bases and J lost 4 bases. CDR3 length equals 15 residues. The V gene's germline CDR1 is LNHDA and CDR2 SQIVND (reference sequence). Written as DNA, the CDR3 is TGTGCCAGTACCTTAACTAGCGGGACTTACAATGAGCAGTTCTTC. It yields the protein CASTLTSGTYNEQFF.

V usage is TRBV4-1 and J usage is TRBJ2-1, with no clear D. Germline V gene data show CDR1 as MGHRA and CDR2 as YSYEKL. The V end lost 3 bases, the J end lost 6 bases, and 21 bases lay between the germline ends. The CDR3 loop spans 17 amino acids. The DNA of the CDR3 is TGCGCCAGCAGCCAGCCCCCCGGGTCCAGGCCGGGCAATGAGCAGTTCTTC. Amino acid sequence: CASSQPPGSRPGNEQFF.

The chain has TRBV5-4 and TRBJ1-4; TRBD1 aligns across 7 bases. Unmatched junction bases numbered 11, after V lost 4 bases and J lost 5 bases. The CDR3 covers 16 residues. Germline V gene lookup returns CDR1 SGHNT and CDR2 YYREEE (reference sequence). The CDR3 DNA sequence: TGTGCCAGCAGCCAGTTACCAGGGGGGAGGAATGAAAAACTGTTTTTT. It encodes CASSQLPGGRNEKLFF.

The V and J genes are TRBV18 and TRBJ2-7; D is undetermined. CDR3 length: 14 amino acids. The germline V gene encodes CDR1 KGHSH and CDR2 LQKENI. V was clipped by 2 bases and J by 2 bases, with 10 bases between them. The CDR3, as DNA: TGTGCCAGCTCACCAGCAGGCCAAACCTACGAGCAGTACTTC. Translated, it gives CASSPAGQTYEQYF. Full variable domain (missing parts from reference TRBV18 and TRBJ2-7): NAGVMQNPRHLVRRRGQEARLRCSPMKGHSHVYWYRQLPEEGLKFMVYLQKENIIDESGMPKERFSAEFPKEGPSILRIQQVVRGDSAAYFCASSPAGQTYEQYFGPGTRLTVT.

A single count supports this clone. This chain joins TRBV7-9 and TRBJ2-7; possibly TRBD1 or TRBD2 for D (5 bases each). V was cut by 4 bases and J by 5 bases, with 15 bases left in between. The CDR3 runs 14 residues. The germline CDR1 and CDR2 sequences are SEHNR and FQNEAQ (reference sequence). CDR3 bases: TGTGCCAGCAGCTCGGGGACGGCACTCCACGAGCAGTACTTC. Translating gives CASSSGTALHEQYF.

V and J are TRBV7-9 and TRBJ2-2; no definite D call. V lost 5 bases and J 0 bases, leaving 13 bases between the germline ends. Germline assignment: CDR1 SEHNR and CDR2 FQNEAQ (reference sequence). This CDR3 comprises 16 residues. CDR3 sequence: CASSSPENTNTGELFF. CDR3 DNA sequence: TGTGCCAGCAGCAGTCCGGAAAACACGAACACCGGGGAGCTGTTTTTT.

CDR3 DNA: TGTGCCTGGAGTGAAGAGACCCAGTACTTC. This translates into CAWSEETQYF. The V gene is TRBV30, the J gene TRBJ2-5; D uncertain. V shed 1 base and J shed 3 bases, with 0 bases lying between them. CDR1 is GTSNPN and CDR2 is SVGIG in the germline V gene (reference sequence). This CDR3 is built from 10 residues.

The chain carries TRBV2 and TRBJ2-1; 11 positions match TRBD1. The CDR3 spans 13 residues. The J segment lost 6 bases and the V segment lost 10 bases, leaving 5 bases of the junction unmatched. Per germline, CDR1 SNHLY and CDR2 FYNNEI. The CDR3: CANYGTGGNEQFF. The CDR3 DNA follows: TGTGCCAACTACGGGACAGGGGGCAATGAGCAGTTCTTC.

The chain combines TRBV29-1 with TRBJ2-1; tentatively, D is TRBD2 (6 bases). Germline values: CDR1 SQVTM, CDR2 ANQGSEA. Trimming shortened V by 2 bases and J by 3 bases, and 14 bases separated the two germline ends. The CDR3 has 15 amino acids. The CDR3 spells CSVEPLQEGYNEQFF. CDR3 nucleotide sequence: TGCAGCGTTGAACCGTTACAGGAGGGCTACAATGAGCAGTTCTTC.

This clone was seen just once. CDR3 amino acids: CASSTGVNEQFF. The CDR3, as DNA: TGTGCCAGCAGTACAGGGGTCAATGAGCAGTTCTTC. J is TRBJ2-1 and V is TRBV2; 7 bases map to TRBD1. CDR1 SNHLY and CDR2 FYNNEI come from the germline V gene. CDR3 length: 12 residues. Trimming cost V 5 bases and J 6 bases; bases outside gene matches: 1.

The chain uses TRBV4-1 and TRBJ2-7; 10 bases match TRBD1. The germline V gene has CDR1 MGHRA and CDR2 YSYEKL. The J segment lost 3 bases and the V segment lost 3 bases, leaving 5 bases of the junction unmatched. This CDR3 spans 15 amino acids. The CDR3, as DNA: TGCGCCAGCAGCCATGACAGGGGGCAACTCTACGAGCAGTACTTC. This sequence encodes CASSHDRGQLYEQYF.

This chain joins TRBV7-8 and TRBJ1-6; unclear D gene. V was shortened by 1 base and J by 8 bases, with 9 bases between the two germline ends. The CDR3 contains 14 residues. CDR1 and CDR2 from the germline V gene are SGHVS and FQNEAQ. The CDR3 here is CASSLEGGDSPLHF. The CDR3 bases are TGTGCCAGCAGCTTAGAAGGCGGTGATTCACCCCTCCACTTT.

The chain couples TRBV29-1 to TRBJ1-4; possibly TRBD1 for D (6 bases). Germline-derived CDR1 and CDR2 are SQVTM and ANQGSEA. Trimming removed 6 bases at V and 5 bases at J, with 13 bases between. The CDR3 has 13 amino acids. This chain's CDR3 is CSVIQGPNEKLFF. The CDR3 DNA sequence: TGCAGCGTCATACAGGGACCAAATGAAAAACTGTTTTTT.

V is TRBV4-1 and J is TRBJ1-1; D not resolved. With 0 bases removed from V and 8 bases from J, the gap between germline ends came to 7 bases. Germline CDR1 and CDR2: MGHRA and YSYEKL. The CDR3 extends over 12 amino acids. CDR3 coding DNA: TGCGCCAGCAGCCAAGACCAAATAGAAGCTTTCTTT. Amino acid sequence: CASSQDQIEAFF.

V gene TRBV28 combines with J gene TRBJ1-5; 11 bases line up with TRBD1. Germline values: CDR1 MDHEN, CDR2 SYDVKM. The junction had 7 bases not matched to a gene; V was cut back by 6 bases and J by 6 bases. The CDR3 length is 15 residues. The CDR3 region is CASSRGQGGGQPQHF. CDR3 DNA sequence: TGTGCCAGCAGCCGGGGACAGGGGGGAGGTCAGCCCCAGCATTTT.

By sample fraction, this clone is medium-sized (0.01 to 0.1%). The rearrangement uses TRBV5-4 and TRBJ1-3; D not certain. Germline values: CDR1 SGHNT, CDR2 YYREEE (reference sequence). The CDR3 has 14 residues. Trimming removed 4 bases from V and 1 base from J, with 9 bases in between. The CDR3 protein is CASSPDPSGNTIYF. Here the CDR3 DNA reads TGTGCCAGCAGCCCGGACCCGTCTGGAAACACCATATATTTT.

This chain's CDR3 is CASSPEGRHYDEQYF. DNA for the CDR3: TGTGCCAGCAGCCCAGAGGGACGCCACTACGACGAGCAGTACTTC. The V and J genes are TRBV9 and TRBJ2-7, with D perhaps matching TRBD1 or TRBD2 (5 bases each). This CDR3 is built from 15 residues. CDR1 is SGDLS and CDR2 is YYNGEE in the germline V gene. V gave up 4 bases and J gave up 5 bases, with 19 bases separating them.

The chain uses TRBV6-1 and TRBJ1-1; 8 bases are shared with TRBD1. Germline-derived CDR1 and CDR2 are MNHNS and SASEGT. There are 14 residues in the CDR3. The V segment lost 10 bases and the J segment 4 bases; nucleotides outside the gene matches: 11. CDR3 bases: TGTGCCACCCTGACGACAGGGGAAGCCACTGAAGCTTTCTTT. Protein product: CATLTTGEATEAFF.